This TCR beta chain was observed in a study of T cell changes during pregnancy in multiple sclerosis. Generated by immunoSEQ multiplex PCR, the TCRdb table keeps only in-frame clones and is missing some. The sample lists roughly 38,000 clones, around 90% occurring once. Trimming took 3 bases from V and 3 from J; bases not matched to a gene: 8. Germline V gene lookup returns CDR1 SGHRS and CDR2 YFSETQ. The CDR3 loop spans 15 amino acids. This TCR came from a female donor in good health, enrolled as a control in a pregnancy study. The specimen comprised peripheral blood, sampled in the third trimester of pregnancy. The chain recombines TRBV5-1 with TRBJ2-7; 8 bases line up with TRBD2. CDR3: CASSYGLAVNYEQYF. CDR3 nucleotides: TGCGCCAGCAGCTACGGACTAGCAGTCAACTACGAGCAGTACTTC.